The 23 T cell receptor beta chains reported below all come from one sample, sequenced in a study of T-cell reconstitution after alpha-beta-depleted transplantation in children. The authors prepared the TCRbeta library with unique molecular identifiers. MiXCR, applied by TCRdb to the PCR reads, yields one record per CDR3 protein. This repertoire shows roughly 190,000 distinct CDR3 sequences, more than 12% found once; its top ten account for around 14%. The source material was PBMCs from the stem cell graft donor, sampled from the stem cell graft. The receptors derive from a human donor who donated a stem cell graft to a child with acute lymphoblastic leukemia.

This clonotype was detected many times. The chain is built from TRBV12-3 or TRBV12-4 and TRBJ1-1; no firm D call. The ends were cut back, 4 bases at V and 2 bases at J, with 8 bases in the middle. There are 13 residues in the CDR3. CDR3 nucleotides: TGTGCCAGCAGTTGGAGTTATAACACTGAAGCTTTCTTT. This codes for CASSWSYNTEAFF.

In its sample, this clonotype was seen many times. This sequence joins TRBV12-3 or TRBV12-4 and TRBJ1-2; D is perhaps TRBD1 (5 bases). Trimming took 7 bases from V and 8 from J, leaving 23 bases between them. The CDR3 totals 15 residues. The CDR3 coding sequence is TGTGCCAGCACCCTAGGGGCAGTACGAGGAGAGGGCTACACCTTC. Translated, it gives CASTLGAVRGEGYTF.

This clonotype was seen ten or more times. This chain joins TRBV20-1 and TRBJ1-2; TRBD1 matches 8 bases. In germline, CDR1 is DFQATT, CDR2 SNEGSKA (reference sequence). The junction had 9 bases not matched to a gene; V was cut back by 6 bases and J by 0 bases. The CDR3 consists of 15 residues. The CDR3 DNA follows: TGCAGTGCCACTACGGGACAGGCGGCTAACTATGGCTACACCTTC. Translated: CSATTGQAANYGYTF.

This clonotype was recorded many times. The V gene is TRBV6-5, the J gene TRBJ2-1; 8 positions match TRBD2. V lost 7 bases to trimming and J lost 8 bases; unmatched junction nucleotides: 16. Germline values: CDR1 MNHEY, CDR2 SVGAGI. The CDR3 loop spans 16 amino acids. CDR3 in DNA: TGTGCCAGCACCCGAAGCCCTAGCGGGCCTCGGGATGAGCAGTTCTTC. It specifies CASTRSPSGPRDEQFF.

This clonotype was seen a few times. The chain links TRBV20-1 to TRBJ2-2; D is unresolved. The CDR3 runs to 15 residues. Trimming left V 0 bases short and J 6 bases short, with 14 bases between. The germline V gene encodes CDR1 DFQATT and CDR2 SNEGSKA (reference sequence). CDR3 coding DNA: TGCAGTGCTAGAGATCCGACCCGGGTGGCCGGGGAGCTGTTTTTT. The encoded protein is CSARDPTRVAGELFF.

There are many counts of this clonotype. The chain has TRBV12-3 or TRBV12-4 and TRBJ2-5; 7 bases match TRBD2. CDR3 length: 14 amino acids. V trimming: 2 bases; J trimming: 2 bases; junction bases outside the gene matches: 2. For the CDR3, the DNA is TGTGCCAGCAGTTTATCTAGCGGACAAGAGACCCAGTACTTC. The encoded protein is CASSLSSGQETQYF.

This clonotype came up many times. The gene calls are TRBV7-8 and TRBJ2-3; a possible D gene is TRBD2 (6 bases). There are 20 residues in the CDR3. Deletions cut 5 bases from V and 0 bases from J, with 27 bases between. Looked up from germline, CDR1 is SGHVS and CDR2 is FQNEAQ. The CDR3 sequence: CASSPGTSPGGPVSTDTQYF. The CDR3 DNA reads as TGTGCCAGCAGCCCGGGGACTTCACCCGGCGGCCCAGTAAGCACAGATACGCAGTATTTT.

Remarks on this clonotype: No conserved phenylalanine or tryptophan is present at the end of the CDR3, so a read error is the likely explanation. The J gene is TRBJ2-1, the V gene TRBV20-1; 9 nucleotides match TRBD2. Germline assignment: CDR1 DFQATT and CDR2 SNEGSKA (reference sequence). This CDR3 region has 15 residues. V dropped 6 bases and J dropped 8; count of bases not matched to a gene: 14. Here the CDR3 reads CSAPNLAGKVHEQFS. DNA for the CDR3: TGCAGTGCCCCGAACCTAGCGGGGAAGGTCCATGAGCAGTTCTCC.

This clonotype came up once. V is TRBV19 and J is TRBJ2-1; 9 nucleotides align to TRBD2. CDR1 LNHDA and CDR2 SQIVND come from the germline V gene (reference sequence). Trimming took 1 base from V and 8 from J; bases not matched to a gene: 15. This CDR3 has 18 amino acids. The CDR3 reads CASSIAPQLEREAYEQFF. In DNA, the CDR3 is TGTGCCAGTAGTATAGCCCCCCAACTAGAGCGGGAGGCTTATGAGCAGTTCTTC.

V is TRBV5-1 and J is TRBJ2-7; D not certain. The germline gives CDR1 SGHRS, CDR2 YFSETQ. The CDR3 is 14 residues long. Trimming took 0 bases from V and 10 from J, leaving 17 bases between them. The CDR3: CASSLVPPPADQYF. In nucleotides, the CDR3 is TGCGCCAGCAGCTTGGTCCCCCCGCCGGCCGACCAGTACTTC.

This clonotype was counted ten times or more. The CDR3 DNA is TGTGCCAGCAGTCCCTCGGCAGGGCCCCTCAATGAGCAGTTCTTC. It encodes CASSPSAGPLNEQFF. This chain links TRBV12-3 or TRBV12-4 with TRBJ2-1; weak D call: TRBD1 (5 bases). The CDR3 is 15 residues long. Trimming stripped 5 bases from V and 6 bases from J, with 17 bases between.

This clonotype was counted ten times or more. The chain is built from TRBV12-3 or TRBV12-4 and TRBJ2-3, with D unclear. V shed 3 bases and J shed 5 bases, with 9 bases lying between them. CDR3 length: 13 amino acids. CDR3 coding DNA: TGTGCCAGCAGTTTGTCCCTCGGAGATACGCAGTATTTT. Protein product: CASSLSLGDTQYF.

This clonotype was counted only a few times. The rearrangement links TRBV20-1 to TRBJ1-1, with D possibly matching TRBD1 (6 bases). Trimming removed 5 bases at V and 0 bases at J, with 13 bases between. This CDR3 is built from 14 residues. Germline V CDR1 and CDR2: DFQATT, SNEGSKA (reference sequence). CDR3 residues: CSASGQIMNTEAFF. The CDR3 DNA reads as TGCAGTGCTTCCGGACAGATCATGAACACTGAAGCTTTCTTT.

The CDR3 spells CASGPRPSGRVSYNEQFF. The DNA for the CDR3 is TGTGCCAGCGGCCCACGGCCTAGCGGGAGAGTATCCTACAATGAGCAGTTCTTC. The V gene is TRBV5-6, the J gene TRBJ2-1; 10 positions agree with TRBD2. Germline lookup yields CDR1 SGHDT and CDR2 YYEEEE. Trimming cost V 7 bases and J 1 base; bases outside gene matches: 14. CDR3 length: 18 amino acids.

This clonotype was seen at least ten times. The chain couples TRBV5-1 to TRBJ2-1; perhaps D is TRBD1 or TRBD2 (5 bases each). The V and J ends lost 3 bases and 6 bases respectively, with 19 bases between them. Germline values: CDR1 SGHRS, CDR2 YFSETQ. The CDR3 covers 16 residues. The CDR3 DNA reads TGCGCCAGCAGCTCGGAAAGAGGGACCGGGACCAATGAGCAGTTCTTC. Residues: CASSSERGTGTNEQFF. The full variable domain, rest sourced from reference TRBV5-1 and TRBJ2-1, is KAGVTQTPRYLIKTRGQQVTLSCSPISGHRSVSWYQQTPGQGLQFLFEYFSETQRNKGNFPGRFSGRQFSNSRSEMNVSTLELGDSALYLCASSSERGTGTNEQFFGPGTRLTVL.

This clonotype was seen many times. This CDR3 reads CSAPGGRVNEQFF. CDR3 in DNA: TGCAGTGCCCCGGGAGGGAGGGTCAATGAGCAGTTCTTC. The V and J genes are TRBV20-1 and TRBJ2-1; 8 bases fit TRBD2. Germline CDR1 and CDR2: DFQATT and SNEGSKA (reference sequence). The CDR3 spans 13 residues. The junction had 7 bases not matched to a gene; V was cut back by 6 bases and J by 6 bases.

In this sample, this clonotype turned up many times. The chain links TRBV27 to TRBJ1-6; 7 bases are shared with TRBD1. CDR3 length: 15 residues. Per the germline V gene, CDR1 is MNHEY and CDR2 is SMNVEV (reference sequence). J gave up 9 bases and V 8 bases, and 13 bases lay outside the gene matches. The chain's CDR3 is CASRPGQRSPSPLHF. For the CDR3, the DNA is TGTGCCAGCCGCCCGGGACAGCGGTCGCCTTCACCCCTCCACTTT.

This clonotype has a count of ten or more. CDR3 residues: CSARGTSGRARETQYF. The CDR3 DNA reads as TGCAGTGCTAGAGGGACTAGCGGGAGGGCCCGAGAGACCCAGTACTTC. V is TRBV20-1 and J is TRBJ2-5; 15 positions match TRBD2. V lost 1 base and J lost 4; bases outside the gene matches: 4. From germline, CDR1 is DFQATT and CDR2 SNEGSKA (reference sequence). The CDR3 length is 16 residues.

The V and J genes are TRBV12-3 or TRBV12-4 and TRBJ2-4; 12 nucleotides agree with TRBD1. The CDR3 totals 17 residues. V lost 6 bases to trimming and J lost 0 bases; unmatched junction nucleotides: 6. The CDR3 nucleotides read TGTGCCAGCAGGGGGACAGGGGGCCGGAAAGCCAAAAACATTCAGTACTTC. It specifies CASRGTGGRKAKNIQYF.

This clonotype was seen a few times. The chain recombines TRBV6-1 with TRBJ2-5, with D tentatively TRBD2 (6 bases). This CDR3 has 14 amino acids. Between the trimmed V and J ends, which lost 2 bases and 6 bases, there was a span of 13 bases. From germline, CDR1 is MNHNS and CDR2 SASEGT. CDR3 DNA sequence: TGTGCCAGCAGTGAAATGGAGGGCGCGAAGACCCAGTACTTC. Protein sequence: CASSEMEGAKTQYF.

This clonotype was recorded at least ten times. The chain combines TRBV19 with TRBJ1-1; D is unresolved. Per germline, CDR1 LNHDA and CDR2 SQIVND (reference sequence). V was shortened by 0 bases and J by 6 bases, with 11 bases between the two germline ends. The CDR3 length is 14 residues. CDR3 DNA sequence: TGTGCCAGTAGTATAGATCTTCGGCGGCCTGAAGCTTTCTTT. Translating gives CASSIDLRRPEAFF.

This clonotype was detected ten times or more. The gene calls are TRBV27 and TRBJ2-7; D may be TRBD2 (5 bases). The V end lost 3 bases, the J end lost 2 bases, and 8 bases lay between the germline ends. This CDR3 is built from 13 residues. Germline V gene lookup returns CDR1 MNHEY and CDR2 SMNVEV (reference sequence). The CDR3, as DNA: TGTGCCAGCAGTTTTAATAGCGCCTACGAGCAGTACTTC. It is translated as CASSFNSAYEQYF.

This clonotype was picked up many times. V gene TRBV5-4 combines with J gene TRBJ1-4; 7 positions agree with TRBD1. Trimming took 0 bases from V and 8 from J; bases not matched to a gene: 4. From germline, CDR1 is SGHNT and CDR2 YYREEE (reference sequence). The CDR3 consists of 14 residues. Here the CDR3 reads CASSLAGTDEKLFF. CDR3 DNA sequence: TGTGCCAGCAGCTTGGCCGGGACAGACGAAAAACTGTTTTTT. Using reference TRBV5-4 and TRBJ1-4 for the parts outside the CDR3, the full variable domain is ETGVTQSPTHLIKTRGQQVTLRCSSQSGHNTVSWYQQALGQGPQFIFQYYREEENGRGNFPPRFSGLQFPNYSSELNVNALELDDSALYLCASSLAGTDEKLFFGSGTQLSVL.